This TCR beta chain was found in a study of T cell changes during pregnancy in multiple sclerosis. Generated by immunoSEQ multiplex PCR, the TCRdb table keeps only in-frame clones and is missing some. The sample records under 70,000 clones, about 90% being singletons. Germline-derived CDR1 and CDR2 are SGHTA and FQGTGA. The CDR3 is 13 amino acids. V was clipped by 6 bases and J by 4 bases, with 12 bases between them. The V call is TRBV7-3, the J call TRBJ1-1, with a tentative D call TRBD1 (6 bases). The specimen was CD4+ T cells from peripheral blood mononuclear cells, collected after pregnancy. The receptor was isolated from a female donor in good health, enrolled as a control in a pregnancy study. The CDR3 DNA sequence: TGTGCCAGCAGTCCACCAGGGGCCACTGAAGCTTTCTTT. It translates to CASSPPGATEAFF.